This T cell receptor beta chain was identified during a study of patients and donors after allogeneic stem cell transplantation. In TCRdb, the RT-PCR reads were re-called with MiXCR into one record per CDR3 protein. The sample includes over 9,500 distinct CDR3 sequences, 5.9% of them seen just once. V gave up 7 bases and J gave up 2 bases; unmatched junction bases: 4. Germline V gene data show CDR1 as SNHLY and CDR2 as FYNNEI. The CDR3 consists of 14 residues. The specimen was blood, either unsorted or a sorted T cell fraction (not recorded which). The origin of this receptor is a human donor who was either an allogeneic HSCT recipient or a stem cell or donor lymphocyte infusion donor (not recorded which). It is not recorded whose cells these are; they may come from a transplant donor. This chain uses TRBV2 with TRBJ2-1; 8 bases map to TRBD2. The CDR3 DNA reads TGTGCCAGCAACAGACTAGCGCCCTACAATGAGCAGTTCTTC. It encodes CASNRLAPYNEQFF. Full variable domain (outside the CDR3, taken from reference TRBV2 and TRBJ2-1): EPEVTQTPSHQVTQMGQEVILRCVPISNHLYFYWYRQILGQKVEFLVSFYNNEISEKSEIFDDQFSVERPDGSNFTLKIRSTKLEDSAMYFCASNRLAPYNEQFFGPGTRLTVL.